The 13 T cell receptor beta chains presented below share a single source sample, sequenced in a study of blood T cell repertoires in COVID-19. This table comes from immunoSEQ multiplex PCR, and its TCRdb copy is limited to in-frame clones, with some not included. The repertoire consists of roughly 200,000 clones, with 70% to 80% occurring once and the leading ten covering about 13%. Source material: peripheral blood. Every receptor here comes from a man between 45 and 60 years old who had recovered from COVID-19.

Turning to this clone: The sample carries other DNA sequences with the same CDR3. The gene calls are TRBV10-3 and TRBJ2-5; D not resolved. CDR1 and CDR2 from the germline V gene are ENHRY and SYGVKD. CDR3 length: 11 amino acids. Trimming took 4 bases from V and 3 from J, leaving 3 bases between them. This CDR3 reads CAISAKETQYF. The CDR3 coding sequence is TGTGCCATCAGTGCTAAAGAGACCCAGTACTTC.

This sequence joins TRBV24-1 and TRBJ1-2; 7 bases fit TRBD1. Germline V CDR1 and CDR2: KGHDR, SFDVKD. Trimming removed 6 bases from V and 3 bases from J; junction bases left unmatched: 6. There are 14 residues in the CDR3. CDR3 nucleotide sequence: TGTGCCACCAGTACAAATCAGGGGGACTATGGCTACACCTTC. Protein product: CATSTNQGDYGYTF.

The J gene is TRBJ1-3, the V gene TRBV20-1; TRBD1 is a possible D gene (6 bases). This CDR3 has 14 amino acids. The ends were cut back, 3 bases at V and 4 bases at J, with 13 bases in the middle. Germline V gene lookup returns CDR1 DFQATT and CDR2 SNEGSKA (reference sequence). CDR3 nucleotide sequence: TGCAGTGCTAGTCGGGACACCCGAGGAAACACCATATATTTT. Amino acid sequence: CSASRDTRGNTIYF.

CDR3 sequence (DNA): TGTGCCAGCAGCGTAGGAGGGCCTAATAGCAATCAGCCCCAGCATTTT. Translating it yields CASSVGGPNSNQPQHF. The J gene is TRBJ1-5, the V gene TRBV9; D unclear. The germline gives CDR1 SGDLS, CDR2 YYNGEE. The V end was cut by 0 bases, the J end by 0 bases, with 10 bases between. This CDR3 comprises 16 residues.

This chain uses TRBV6-4 with TRBJ2-1; 13 nucleotides agree with TRBD2. Trimming at V came to 6 bases and at J to 5 bases, leaving 4 bases not matched to a gene. In germline, CDR1 is MRHNA, CDR2 SNTAGT. The CDR3 runs to 15 residues. CDR3 sequence: CASSEGLAGNNEQFF. CDR3 DNA sequence: TGTGCCAGCAGCGAGGGACTAGCGGGGAACAATGAGCAGTTCTTC.

In its sample, this clone was seen a few times. The V call is TRBV18, the J call TRBJ2-7, with D maybe TRBD2 (5 bases). The V gene's germline CDR1 is KGHSH and CDR2 LQKENI. Trimming removed 4 bases at V and 6 bases at J, with 13 bases between. This CDR3 has 13 residues. CDR3 in amino acids: CASSLDTRGEQYF. The DNA for the CDR3 is TGTGCCAGCTCACTGGATACTAGAGGCGAGCAGTACTTC.

This clone was detected many times. The chain combines TRBV3-1 (or the pseudogene TRBV3-2) with TRBJ2-7, with 11 bases fitting TRBD2. Germline V gene sequence: CDR1 LGHDT, CDR2 YNNKEL (reference sequence). V was clipped by 5 bases and J by 3 bases; unmatched bases: 9. There are 16 residues in the CDR3. CDR3 region: CASSSRLTSGNYEQYF. CDR3 sequence (DNA): TGTGCCAGCAGCTCACGGTTGACTAGCGGGAACTACGAGCAGTACTTC.

The V gene is TRBV4-2, the J gene TRBJ1-2; D may be TRBD1 (6 bases). V lost 0 bases, J lost 5 bases, and 19 bases lay in between. Germline V lookup: CDR1 LGHNA, CDR2 YNFKEQ. The CDR3 length is 17 residues. CDR3 sequence reads: CASSQDLNRDIHYGYTF. CDR3 in DNA: TGTGCCAGCAGCCAAGACCTGAACCGGGACATACATTATGGCTACACCTTC.

The V call is TRBV18, the J call TRBJ2-1; 11 positions match TRBD1. The CDR3 sequence is 14 residues long. Unmatched junction bases numbered 1, after V lost 2 bases and J lost 7 bases. The germline CDR1 and CDR2 sequences are KGHSH and LQKENI. The CDR3 DNA follows: TGTGCCAGCTCACCAGGGACAGGGGGGAATGAGCAGTTCTTC. It yields the protein CASSPGTGGNEQFF.

This sequence joins TRBV3-1 (or the pseudogene TRBV3-2) and TRBJ2-1; no firm D call. Trimming left V 2 bases short and J 7 bases short, with 9 bases between. The CDR3 consists of 13 residues. Germline V CDR1 and CDR2: LGHDT, YNNKEL (reference sequence). The CDR3 DNA sequence: TGTGCCAGCAGCCAATTAATAGCTAATGAGCAGTTCTTC. Translating it yields CASSQLIANEQFF.

The chain couples TRBV7-2 to TRBJ2-1, with 10 positions matching TRBD2. The CDR3 has 15 amino acids. Germline V gene data show CDR1 as SGHTA and CDR2 as FQGNSA. J was trimmed by 6 bases and V by 2 bases; bases with no gene match: 4. The CDR3 here is CASSLSGRAFNEQFF. As DNA, the CDR3 is TGTGCCAGCAGCTTAAGCGGGAGGGCCTTCAATGAGCAGTTCTTC.

Only a few counts were recorded for this clone. V and J are TRBV2 and TRBJ2-2; 8 bases line up with TRBD1. CDR1 SNHLY and CDR2 FYNNEI come from the germline V gene. CDR3 length: 16 residues. V lost 9 bases and J lost 1; bases outside the gene matches: 10. CDR3 DNA: TGTGCCAGGGGACAGGAGGGACAGATGAACACCGGGGAGCTGTTTTTT. Translated: CARGQEGQMNTGELFF.

In this sample, this clone turned up a few times. The chain joins TRBV2 to TRBJ1-3; the D gene is possibly TRBD1 (6 bases). The CDR3 spans 16 residues. Trimming took off 1 base at V and 7 bases at J, with 17 bases between the two ends. Looked up from germline, CDR1 is SNHLY and CDR2 is FYNNEI. CDR3 DNA sequence: TGTGCCAGCAGTGAAGACTCTGGGGGCGCCGGGAACACCATATATTTT. This sequence encodes CASSEDSGGAGNTIYF.